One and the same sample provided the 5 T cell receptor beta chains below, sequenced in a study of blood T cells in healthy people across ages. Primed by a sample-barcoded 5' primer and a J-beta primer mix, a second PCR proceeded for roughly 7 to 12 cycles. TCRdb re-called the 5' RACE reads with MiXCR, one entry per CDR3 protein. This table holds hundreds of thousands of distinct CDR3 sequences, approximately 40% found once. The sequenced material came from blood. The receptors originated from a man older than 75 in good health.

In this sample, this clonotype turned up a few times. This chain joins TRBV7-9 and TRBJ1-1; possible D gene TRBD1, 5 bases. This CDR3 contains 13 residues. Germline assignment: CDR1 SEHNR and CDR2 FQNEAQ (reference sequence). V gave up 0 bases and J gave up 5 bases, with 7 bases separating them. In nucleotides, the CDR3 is TGTGCCAGCAGCTTAGCGACAGCGACTGAAGCTTTCTTT. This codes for CASSLATATEAFF. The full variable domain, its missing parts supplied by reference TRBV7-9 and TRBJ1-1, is DTGVSQNPRHKITKRGQNVTFRCDPISEHNRLYWYRQTLGQGPEFLTYFQNEAQLEKSRLLSDRFSAERPKGSFSTLEIQRTEQGDSAMYLCASSLATATEAFFGQGTRLTVV.

The CDR3 region is CSARVPSGTDTQYF. CDR3 nucleotides: TGCAGTGCTAGGGTACCCAGCGGTACAGATACGCAGTATTTT. The gene calls are TRBV20-1 and TRBJ2-3; weak D call: TRBD2 (5 bases). Trimming took 3 bases from V and 3 from J, leaving 13 bases between them. This CDR3 contains 14 residues. Germline assignment: CDR1 DFQATT and CDR2 SNEGSKA (reference sequence).

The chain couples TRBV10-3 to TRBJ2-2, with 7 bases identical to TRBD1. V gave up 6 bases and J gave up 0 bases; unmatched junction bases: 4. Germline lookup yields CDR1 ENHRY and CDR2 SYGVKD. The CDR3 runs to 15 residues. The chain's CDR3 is CAIRTTGTNTGELFF. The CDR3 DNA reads TGTGCCATCAGGACGACAGGGACGAACACCGGGGAGCTGTTTTTT.

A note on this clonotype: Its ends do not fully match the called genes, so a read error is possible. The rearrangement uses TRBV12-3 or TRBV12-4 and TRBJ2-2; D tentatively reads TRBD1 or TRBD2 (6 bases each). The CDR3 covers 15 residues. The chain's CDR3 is CASSRGAGNTGGLFF. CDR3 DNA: TGTGCCAGCAGCAGGGGAGCCGGGAACACCGGGGGGCTGTTTTTT.

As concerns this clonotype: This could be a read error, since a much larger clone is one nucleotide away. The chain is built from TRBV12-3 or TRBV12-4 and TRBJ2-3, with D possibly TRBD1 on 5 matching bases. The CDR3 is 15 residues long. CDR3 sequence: CAGSLMAGNTDTQYF. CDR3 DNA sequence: TGTGCCGGCAGTTTAATGGCAGGGAACACAGATACGCAGTATTTT.